The entry below gives a single T cell receptor (beta chain) sequence along with its context. These data are taken from a study of control samples from healthy donors and cancer patients. The method was immunoSEQ multiplex PCR; TCRdb's version includes in-frame clones alone and lacks a portion of them. The profile shows 90,000 to 100,000 clones, 90% of them singletons. Material: blood. The TCR comes from a woman between 18 and 30 years old in good health.

CDR3 protein: CAMIRDEQYF. For the CDR3, the DNA is TGTGCCATGATCCGTGACGAGCAGTACTTC. The chain has TRBV10-3 and TRBJ2-7; D gene ambiguous. The CDR3 consists of 10 residues. Trimming left V 9 bases short and J 5 bases short, with 8 bases between. Germline CDR1 reads ENHRY; CDR2 reads SYGVKD.